These T cell receptor beta chains were read from a single sample in a study of blood T cell repertoires in COVID-19. Sequenced by immunoSEQ multiplex PCR; TCRdb stores in-frame clones only, minus some. The sample carries roughly 270,000 clones, almost 85% recorded once. Specimen: peripheral blood. All receptors derive from a man in his fifties or sixties with active or convalescent COVID-19. Each CDR3 is given with its conserved first and last residue. A D gene is named only where the DNA matches it firmly. Part of the rows lack a size; the others show once, few, many or a class for expanded clones.

J | V | size | D | CDR3 | DNA
TRBJ1-5 | TRBV24-1 | . | . | CATSDRGTNQPQHF | TGTGCCACCAGTGACAGGGGTACCAATCAGCCCCAGCATTTT
TRBJ2-7 | TRBV21-1 | many | . | CASSKSRGFFYEQYF | TGTGCCAGCAGCAAATCTCGGGGGTTTTTTTACGAGCAGTACTTC
TRBJ2-7 | TRBV18 | many | TRBD1 | CASSLRQGFELRDEQYF | TGTGCCAGCTCACTCAGACAGGGCTTCGAACTTAGGGACGAGCAGTACTTC
TRBJ2-1 | TRBV9 | . | TRBD2 | CASSAQVLAGGHNEQFF | TGTGCCAGCAGCGCCCAAGTACTAGCGGGAGGACACAATGAGCAGTTCTTC
TRBJ1-5 | TRBV2 | . | TRBD1 | CASSDRGRRFNQPQHF | TGTGCCAGCAGTGACAGGGGGCGCCGGTTCAATCAGCCCCAGCATTTT
TRBJ1-6 | TRBV11-2 | . | TRBD1 | CASSPRGLSSYNSPLHF | TGTGCCAGCAGCCCCAGGGGGCTCAGCTCCTATAATTCACCCCTCCACTTT
TRBJ1-5 | TRBV2 | once | . | CASSEFGEGPQPQHF | TGTGCCAGCAGTGAATTCGGAGAGGGTCCTCAGCCCCAGCATTTT
TRBJ1-6 | TRBV4-2 | . | TRBD1 | CASSQVGQGNSPLHF | TGTGCCAGCAGCCAGGTGGGACAGGGAAATTCACCCCTCCACTTT
TRBJ2-1 | TRBV5-4 | . | TRBD2 | CASSFGGSGLNEQFF | TGTGCCAGCAGCTTCGGCGGGAGTGGGCTCAATGAGCAGTTCTTC
TRBJ2-7 | TRBV19 | . | TRBD1 | CASSRLGQGDEQYF | TGTGCCAGTAGTCGTTTGGGACAGGGGGACGAGCAGTACTTC
TRBJ1-2 | TRBV3-1/TRBV3-2 | . | . | CASSPDRNYGYTF | TGTGCCAGCAGCCCTGACAGGAACTATGGCTACACCTTC
TRBJ2-5 | TRBV19 | many | . | CASSISRQETQYF | TGTGCCAGTAGTATTTCCAGGCAGGAGACCCAGTACTTC
TRBJ2-1 | TRBV6-6 | . | . | CASSYVQAEGMLF | TGTGCCAGCAGTTACGTACAGGCGGAAGGCATGCTCTTC
TRBJ1-5 | TRBV2 | . | . | CASRGEGQPQHF | TGTGCCAGCAGGGGGGAGGGCCAGCCCCAGCATTTT
TRBJ2-7 | TRBV21-1 | . | . | CASSKCDGRASSSSYEQYF | TGTGCCAGCAGCAAATGTGACGGGAGGGCCTCCTCAAGCTCCTACGAGCAGTACTTC
TRBJ1-1 | TRBV6-1 | once | . | CASSGDGTYMNTEAFF | TGTGCCAGCAGTGGGGATGGGACATACATGAACACTGAAGCTTTCTTT
TRBJ1-5 | TRBV4-3 | . | . | CASSQDPRDQPQHF | TGCGCCAGCAGCCAAGATCCCCGGGATCAGCCCCAGCATTTT
TRBJ2-3 | TRBV25-1 | . | . | CASSPGIRRTDTQYF | TGTGCCAGCAGCCCGGGAATACGGAGGACAGATACGCAGTATTTT
TRBJ1-3 | TRBV19 | . | . | CASSLGSGWSGNTIYF | TGTGCCAGTAGTCTGGGATCAGGGTGGTCTGGAAACACCATATATTTT
TRBJ2-5 | TRBV11-1 | . | . | CASSLAVGETQYF | TGTGCCAGCAGCTTAGCGGTCGGGGAGACCCAGTACTTC
TRBJ2-1 | TRBV6-5 | . | . | CASKVRPDYPPQFF | TGTGCCAGCAAAGTCCGACCGGACTATCCCCCGCAGTTCTTC
TRBJ2-1 | TRBV7-3 | . | . | CASSLVQGLYNEQFF | TGTGCCAGCAGCTTAGTCCAGGGACTTTACAATGAGCAGTTCTTC
TRBJ2-1 | TRBV27 | once | . | CASSLSGVRWNEQFF | TGTGCCAGCAGTTTATCCGGAGTCCGTTGGAATGAGCAGTTCTTC
TRBJ1-1 | TRBV19 | . | . | CASRGTGLGTNTEAFF | TGTGCCAGTAGGGGAACAGGGCTGGGGACGAACACTGAAGCTTTCTTT
TRBJ2-5 | TRBV6-6 | . | . | CASSYSNPPTQYF | TGTGCCAGCAGTTACTCGAACCCCCCCACACAGTACTTC
TRBJ2-1 | TRBV13 | . | TRBD2 | CASRGELAGLGDEQFF | TGTGCCAGCCGGGGGGAACTAGCGGGCCTAGGGGATGAGCAGTTCTTC
TRBJ2-7 | TRBV6-5 | . | . | CASTSRRGAYEQYF | TGTGCCAGCACTTCCCGCAGGGGGGCCTACGAGCAGTACTTC
TRBJ2-2 | TRBV13 | . | . | CASSLGASNTGELFF | TGTGCCAGCAGCTTAGGGGCCTCGAATACCGGGGAGCTGTTTTTT
TRBJ1-1 | TRBV28 | . | TRBD1 | CASSLADREAFF | TGTGCCAGCAGTTTGGCGGACAGGGAAGCTTTCTTT
TRBJ2-3 | TRBV9 | . | . | CASSVGRGTLSTDTQYF | TGTGCCAGCAGCGTAGGCCGGGGGACCCTAAGCACAGATACGCAGTATTTT
TRBJ2-1 | TRBV3-1/TRBV3-2 | . | TRBD2 | CASSRIAGQYNEQFF | TGTGCCAGCAGCCGCATAGCGGGACAATACAATGAGCAGTTCTTC
TRBJ1-5 | TRBV14 | . | TRBD1 | CASSHGTGGQPQHF | TGTGCCAGCAGCCACGGGACAGGGGGTCAGCCCCAGCATTTT
TRBJ1-2 | TRBV25-1 | . | . | CASSESGSYTF | TGTGCCAGCAGTGAATCCGGGTCTTACACCTTC
TRBJ1-5 | TRBV2 | once | TRBD1 | CASSEMGQGRQPQHF | TGTGCCAGCAGTGAAATGGGACAGGGGCGTCAGCCCCAGCATTTT
TRBJ1-4 | TRBV28 | once | . | CASRARTVKLEKLFF | TGTGCCAGCAGAGCCCGGACAGTAAAACTCGAAAAACTGTTTTTT
TRBJ1-6 | TRBV14 | . | . | CASSQGTVLGSPLHF | TGTGCCAGCAGCCAAGGGACAGTACTGGGTTCACCCCTCCACTTT
TRBJ2-7 | TRBV18 | . | TRBD2 | CASSRATSGGYEQYF | TGTGCCAGCTCTCGGGCGACTTCGGGGGGCTACGAGCAGTACTTC
TRBJ2-5 | TRBV5-1 | . | . | CASRQEQETQYF | TGCGCCAGCCGACAGGAACAAGAGACCCAGTACTTC
TRBJ2-7 | TRBV21-1 | once | . | CASSDRDRESEQYF | TGTGCCAGCAGCGACCGGGACAGGGAGTCCGAGCAGTACTTC
TRBJ1-6 | TRBV2 | few | . | CASSEDSGALHF | TGTGCCAGCAGCGAAGACTCGGGGGCCCTCCACTTT
TRBJ2-2 | TRBV9 | once | . | CASSPRRERAGELFF | TGTGCCAGCAGCCCCCGACGGGAGAGGGCCGGGGAGCTGTTTTTT
TRBJ2-2 | TRBV3-1/TRBV3-2 | . | TRBD2 | CASTQLAGGVTGELFF | TGTGCCAGCACACAACTAGCGGGAGGGGTCACCGGGGAGCTGTTTTTT
TRBJ1-5 | TRBV7-2 | once | . | CASSLGAALNQPQHF | TGTGCCAGCAGCTTAGGGGCCGCGCTCAATCAGCCCCAGCATTTT
TRBJ1-6 | TRBV4-1 | . | TRBD1 | CASSQATSRPGTGPSPLHF | TGCGCCAGCAGCCAAGCAACGTCCCGTCCCGGGACAGGGCCCTCACCCCTCCACTTT
TRBJ1-1 | TRBV6-1 | . | TRBD1 | CASSGHRGGEVYTEAFF | TGTGCCAGCAGTGGACACAGGGGAGGAGAAGTTTACACTGAAGCTTTCTTT
TRBJ1-1 | TRBV11-3 | . | . | CASSILSGVENTEAFF | TGTGCCAGCAGCATCCTGAGTGGTGTAGAGAACACTGAAGCTTTCTTT
TRBJ2-3 | TRBV5-1 | . | TRBD2 | CASSLRSGRGWDTQYF | TGCGCCAGCAGCTTACGTAGCGGGAGAGGTTGGGATACGCAGTATTTT
TRBJ2-2 | TRBV6-5 | . | . | CASSPGSTGELFF | TGTGCCAGCAGTCCAGGGTCCACCGGGGAGCTGTTTTTT
TRBJ1-1 | TRBV5-5 | few | . | CASSSHRGTEAFF | TGTGCCAGCAGCTCCCATAGAGGAACTGAAGCTTTCTTT
TRBJ2-3 | TRBV5-6 | . | . | CASSDRTGADTQYF | TGTGCCAGCAGCGACAGGACGGGCGCAGATACGCAGTATTTT
TRBJ1-5 | TRBV25-1 | . | . | CASSQTGNQPQHF | TGTGCCAGCAGTCAGACAGGCAATCAGCCCCAGCATTTT
TRBJ2-1 | TRBV9 | . | TRBD2 | CASSVAGGPYNEQFF | TGTGCCAGCAGCGTAGCGGGGGGACCCTACAATGAGCAGTTCTTC
TRBJ2-1 | TRBV4-2 | . | TRBD2 | CASSQPIAGVRNEQFF | TGTGCCAGCAGCCAACCTATAGCGGGAGTACGAAATGAGCAGTTCTTC
TRBJ1-3 | TRBV28 | once | . | CASSLFGQGSGNTIYF | TGTGCCAGCAGTTTATTTGGCCAGGGATCAGGAAACACCATATATTTT
TRBJ2-5 | TRBV13 | . | TRBD2 | CASSLFREAQETQYF | TGTGCCAGCAGCTTATTCCGGGAGGCCCAAGAGACCCAGTACTTC
TRBJ2-1 | TRBV7-8 | . | . | CASSGRSYNEQFF | TGTGCCAGCAGCGGCCGCTCCTACAATGAGCAGTTCTTC
TRBJ2-3 | TRBV27 | . | TRBD2 | CASRLAASTDTQYF | TGTGCCAGCCGACTAGCGGCTAGCACAGATACGCAGTATTTT
TRBJ1-1 | TRBV29-1 | . | TRBD1 | CSVTGGRQYTEAFF | TGCAGCGTGACAGGGGGCAGGCAGTACACTGAAGCTTTCTTT
TRBJ2-7 | TRBV6-1 | . | . | CASSQAFRQASYEQYF | TGTGCCAGCAGTCAAGCCTTTAGACAGGCCTCCTACGAGCAGTACTTC